Listed here are 3 T cell receptor beta chains from one sample, sequenced in a study of blood T cell repertoires in COVID-19. Clones were sequenced by immunoSEQ multiplex PCR, and TCRdb holds only the in-frame ones, with some missing. The repertoire consists of some 150,000 clones, with roughly 86% occurring once and the leading ten covering 7%. The sample taken for sequencing was peripheral blood. These receptors all come from an elderly woman in a cohort sampled during active or convalescent COVID-19.

The chain is built from TRBV30 and TRBJ1-5, with D possibly matching TRBD1 (5 bases). The CDR3 extends over 13 amino acids. From germline, CDR1 is GTSNPN and CDR2 SVGIG (reference sequence). The ends were cut back, 5 bases at V and 2 bases at J, with 10 bases in the middle. The CDR3 DNA follows: TGTGCCTGGGGGGCAGGGCGCAATCAGCCCCAGCATTTT. Translation gives CAWGAGRNQPQHF. Using reference TRBV30 and TRBJ1-5 for the parts outside the CDR3, the full variable domain is SQTIHQWPATLVQPVGSPLSLECTVEGTSNPNLYWYRQAAGRGLQLLFYSVGIGQISSEVPQNLSASRPQDRQFILSSKKLLLSDSGFYLCAWGAGRNQPQHFGDGTRLSIL.

The chain combines TRBV5-4 with TRBJ2-3; D is undetermined. CDR1 and CDR2 from the germline V gene are SGHNT and YYREEE (reference sequence). V lost 4 bases, J lost 0 bases, and 12 bases lay in between. The CDR3 is made up of 15 amino acids. CDR3 nucleotide sequence: TGTGCCAGCAGCGTGCTCACACCCAGCACAGATACGCAGTATTTT. Translation gives CASSVLTPSTDTQYF.

This sequence joins TRBV4-1 and TRBJ2-5; 9 bases line up with TRBD2. Trimming removed 4 bases from V and 2 bases from J; junction bases left unmatched: 11. Germline assignment: CDR1 MGHRA and CDR2 YSYEKL. The CDR3 is made up of 17 amino acids. Here the CDR3 DNA reads TGCGCCAGCAGCCCAACGGGAAGCGGGAGGAGGCAAGAGACCCAGTACTTC. This codes for CASSPTGSGRRQETQYF.